Listed below are T cell receptor beta chains from one sample, sequenced in a study of a mutant IDH1 vaccine in newly diagnosed glioma. TCRdb keeps only in-frame clones here, not all; method: immunoSEQ multiplex PCR. The table has 60,000 or so clones, 82% seen once. These TCRs are of unknown antigen specificity. Sample: PBMCs, taken from a glioma patient whose treatment included an IDH1 peptide vaccine. The receptor source for this set is a woman aged 18-29 years with glioma. Some clones in this sample may be carry-over from other donors' samples. CDR3s include the opening cysteine and the closing phenylalanine or tryptophan.

J: TRBJ1-2
V: TRBV20-1
CDR3: CSAGQSGYTF

J: TRBJ2-4
V: TRBV6-1
CDR3: CASSEGQGAVDIQYF

J: TRBJ1-2
V: TRBV7-9
CDR3: CASSSEVAFGGYGYTF

J: TRBJ1-2
V: TRBV27
CDR3: CASRLTGNYGYTF

J: TRBJ1-2
V: TRBV30
CDR3: CAWSVGANYGYTF

J: TRBJ2-5
V: TRBV29-1
CDR3: CSVAGGIMETQYF

J: TRBJ1-6
V: TRBV2
CDR3: CASSGNSPLHF

J: TRBJ2-2
V: TRBV5-1
CDR3: CASSLFVDTGELFF

J: TRBJ2-5
V: TRBV5-4
CDR3: CASSHGTSGGQETQYF

J: TRBJ2-3
V: TRBV5-4
CDR3: CASSLETVTDTQYF

J: TRBJ1-4
V: TRBV30
CDR3: CAWSVRDRRNEKLFF

J: TRBJ1-1
V: TRBV9
CDR3: CASTTGGALNTEAFF

J: TRBJ1-2
V: TRBV6-6
CDR3: CASSYTAYGYTF

J: TRBJ2-7
V: TRBV5-4
CDR3: CASLSSTSDEQYF

J: TRBJ1-4
V: TRBV5-6
CDR3: CASSEKTATNEKLFF

J: TRBJ2-1
V: TRBV28
CDR3: CASSRVSRATDNEQFF

J: TRBJ2-7
V: TRBV7-9
CDR3: CASSLRQGDEQYF

J: TRBJ2-2
V: TRBV27
CDR3: CASSSILAGGPGELFF

J: TRBJ2-1
V: TRBV25-1
CDR3: CASSGGAYNEQFF

J: TRBJ1-1
V: TRBV19
CDR3: CASSIGTGKAFF

J: TRBJ1-1
V: TRBV7-9
CDR3: CASSSRQGGRSEAFF

J: TRBJ1-4
V: TRBV5-6
CDR3: CASSLGFRVDRNEKLFF

J: TRBJ1-1
V: TRBV19
CDR3: CASTSTVFTEAFF

J: TRBJ2-7
V: TRBV4-3
CDR3: CASSQVLGNEQYF

J: TRBJ2-7
V: TRBV27
CDR3: CASSPDRGAYEQYF

J: TRBJ1-1
V: TRBV5-4
CDR3: CASSFGELNTEAFF

J: TRBJ2-1
V: TRBV11-2
CDR3: CASSFRRVRADEQFF

J: TRBJ1-3
V: TRBV7-9
CDR3: CASSPDTYTIYF

J: TRBJ2-7
V: TRBV6-1
CDR3: CASSEQLRSYEQYF

J: TRBJ2-1
V: TRBV20-1
CDR3: CSARQGVMGFF

J: TRBJ2-3
V: TRBV5-1
CDR3: CASSLGTSDTDTQYF

J: TRBJ2-5
V: TRBV11-2
CDR3: CASSSQFGFSQETQHF

J: TRBJ2-7
V: TRBV2
CDR3: CASQTGGYEQYF

J: TRBJ1-6
V: TRBV19
CDR3: CASSMLHRPALHF

J: TRBJ2-1
V: TRBV2
CDR3: CASTTLGLAVYNEQFF

J: TRBJ1-6
V: TRBV5-1
CDR3: CASSKGTAGGSPLHF

J: TRBJ1-2
V: TRBV19
CDR3: CASSIGGNYGYTF

J: TRBJ1-2
V: TRBV5-1
CDR3: CASSLEAGRLIYGYTF

J: TRBJ2-7
V: TRBV30
CDR3: CAWSTGTVASYEQYF

J: TRBJ1-1
V: TRBV19
CDR3: CASRRGLDNTEAFF

J: TRBJ1-1
V: TRBV4-3
CDR3: CASSQTVATYTEAFF

J: TRBJ2-1
V: TRBV19
CDR3: CASSPSGGSYNEQFF

J: TRBJ2-2
V: TRBV6-7
CDR3: CASSYPGLADTGELFF

J: TRBJ1-6
V: TRBV6-5
CDR3: CASGTEYNSPLHF

J: TRBJ1-1
V: TRBV11-1
CDR3: CASSWSGGTEAFF

J: TRBJ2-1
V: TRBV6-5
CDR3: CASSSDHRAHNEQFF

J: TRBJ1-5
V: TRBV6-1
CDR3: CASREPGRGQPQHF

J: TRBJ2-3
V: TRBV7-2
CDR3: CASSLAPGGGYTDTQYF

J: TRBJ1-1
V: TRBV5-1
CDR3: CASSLSGFSSNTEAFF

J: TRBJ2-3
V: TRBV6-5
CDR3: CASSWTISTDTQYF

J: TRBJ1-1
V: TRBV9
CDR3: CASSYSGVNTEAFF